Below are 15 T cell receptor beta chains sequenced from a single sample in a study of blood T cell repertoires in COVID-19. The data were produced by immunoSEQ multiplex PCR, yet TCRdb's version contains in-frame clones alone and is incomplete. The sample comprises around 56,000 clones, roughly nine tenths of which are singletons, and 7.3% rests with the top ten. Sequences were obtained from peripheral blood. The source of these receptors is a woman aged 55-70 years with active or convalescent COVID-19.

Only one count was recorded for this clone. J is TRBJ1-3 and V is TRBV30; 12 bases are a match to TRBD1. CDR1 is GTSNPN, CDR2 SVGIG, per germline (reference sequence). The CDR3 has 17 residues. The junction had 9 bases not matched to a gene; V was cut back by 2 bases and J by 4 bases. In DNA form, the CDR3 reads TGTGCCTGGAGTCACCCTTGGGACAGGGGGCGAGGAAACACCATATATTTT. This encodes CAWSHPWDRGRGNTIYF.

The chain combines TRBV6-5 with TRBJ1-5, with TRBD1 matching 9 bases. CDR3 size: 15 residues. CDR1 is MNHEY, CDR2 SVGAGI, per germline. Unmatched junction bases numbered 5, after V lost 4 bases and J lost 4 bases. The CDR3 reads CASSSGQGRNQPQHF. In DNA, the CDR3 is TGTGCCAGCAGTTCCGGACAGGGGAGGAATCAGCCCCAGCATTTT.

The genes are TRBV2 and TRBJ1-2, with D perhaps TRBD1 (5 bases). Trimming removed 3 bases from V and 6 bases from J, with 11 bases in between. This CDR3 spans 13 amino acids. The germline gives CDR1 SNHLY, CDR2 FYNNEI. The CDR3 DNA reads as TGTGCCAGCAGTGACCACCAGGGTGATGGCTACACCTTC. Translating it yields CASSDHQGDGYTF.

This chain joins TRBV19 and TRBJ2-3, with D possibly being TRBD2 (6 bases). Trimming cost V 5 bases and J 3 bases, with 12 bases left between them. Germline V gives CDR1 LNHDA, CDR2 SQIVND (reference sequence). This CDR3 has 14 residues. This CDR3 reads CASSWGTSTDTQYF. CDR3 sequence (DNA): TGTGCCAGTAGTTGGGGGACTTCGACAGATACGCAGTATTTT.

The J gene is TRBJ1-5, the V gene TRBV15, with a tentative D call TRBD1 (5 bases). The CDR3 contains 14 residues. Trimming shortened V by 3 bases and J by 7 bases, and 13 bases separated the two germline ends. Germline CDR1 LNHNV, CDR2 YYDKDF (reference sequence). DNA of the CDR3: TGTGCCACCAGCAGCAGGGAATTTCGCCAGCCCCAGCATTTT. This sequence encodes CATSSREFRQPQHF.

The rearrangement links TRBV15 to TRBJ2-7; a weak D match, TRBD2 (6 bases). CDR3 size: 13 residues. The germline gives CDR1 LNHNV, CDR2 YYDKDF (reference sequence). V lost 0 bases to trimming and J lost 9 bases, with 12 bases between them. This CDR3 reads CATSRDLRDWQYF. The CDR3 DNA follows: TGTGCCACCAGCAGAGATTTAAGGGACTGGCAGTACTTC.

V is TRBV5-5 and J is TRBJ1-2; 8 bases fit TRBD1. The CDR3 is 13 residues long. V lost 0 bases and J lost 8; bases outside the gene matches: 3. Per germline, CDR1 SGHKS and CDR2 YYEKEE (reference sequence). CDR3: CASSLGSGGGYTF. The CDR3 DNA sequence: TGTGCCAGCAGCTTGGGGTCAGGGGGCGGCTACACCTTC.

This clone came up a few times. This sequence joins TRBV28 and TRBJ1-2; the D gene is possibly TRBD1 (5 bases). Germline V gene sequence: CDR1 MDHEN, CDR2 SYDVKM. The CDR3 has 13 amino acids. Trimming took 3 bases from V and 6 from J, leaving 11 bases between them. In DNA, the CDR3 is TGTGCCAGCAGTTTCCCCGACAGAAATGGCTACACCTTC. Encoded protein: CASSFPDRNGYTF.

This sequence joins TRBV11-3 and TRBJ1-3, with TRBD1 identical over 7 bases. Unmatched junction bases numbered 4, after V lost 5 bases and J lost 0 bases. CDR1 is SGHNT and CDR2 is YENEEA in the germline V gene. This CDR3 region has 15 residues. The CDR3: CASSPGQTSGNTIYF. The DNA of the CDR3 is TGTGCCAGCAGCCCGGGACAGACCTCTGGAAACACCATATATTTT.

This clone appeared once. The chain recombines TRBV18 with TRBJ1-1; D may be TRBD1 (6 bases). The CDR3 extends over 15 amino acids. Germline V gene sequence: CDR1 KGHSH, CDR2 LQKENI. The V and J ends lost 3 bases and 5 bases respectively, with 16 bases between them. The CDR3 here is CASSPALGGWTEAFF. The CDR3 coding sequence is TGTGCCAGCTCACCCGCCTTAGGGGGTTGGACTGAAGCTTTCTTT.

The chain employs TRBV6-6 and TRBJ2-6; D not resolved. Trimming took off 6 bases at V and 0 bases at J, with 12 bases between the two ends. Germline V gene sequence: CDR1 MNHNY, CDR2 SVGAGI (reference sequence). The CDR3 has 16 residues. This CDR3 is CASSLDPGSGANVLTF. For the CDR3, the DNA is TGTGCCAGCAGCTTGGATCCGGGCTCTGGGGCCAACGTCCTGACTTTC.

The chain carries TRBV5-8 and TRBJ1-6; D perhaps matches TRBD1 (5 bases). CDR3 length equals 16 residues. CDR1 and CDR2 (germline): SGHTS, YDEGEE. Trimming removed 4 bases at V and 9 bases at J, with 20 bases between. The CDR3 sequence: CASSKITLRQGSPLHF. The CDR3 nucleotides are TGTGCCAGCAGCAAAATAACGCTACGCCAGGGTTCACCCCTCCACTTT.

The chain employs TRBV6-1 and TRBJ1-5, with 7 bases that match TRBD1. Trimming cost V 0 bases and J 13 bases; bases outside gene matches: 9. This CDR3 is built from 14 residues. Germline CDR1 and CDR2: MNHNS and SASEGT. DNA for the CDR3: TGTGCCAGCAGTGAAGCGACGTCAGGGGGAAGTCAGCATTTT. Protein: CASSEATSGGSQHF.

The chain joins TRBV6-2 or TRBV6-3 to TRBJ2-3; 12 bases are shared with TRBD2. From germline, CDR1 is MNHEY and CDR2 SVGEGT. CDR3 size: 15 residues. J was trimmed by 4 bases and V by 5 bases; bases with no gene match: 4. The CDR3 protein is CASSETSGSADTQYF. The CDR3 bases are TGTGCCAGCAGTGAGACTAGCGGGAGTGCAGATACGCAGTATTTT.

The J gene is TRBJ1-2, the V gene TRBV28; tentatively, D is TRBD1 (6 bases). Trimming left V 2 bases short and J 6 bases short, with 10 bases between. Germline CDR1 MDHEN, CDR2 SYDVKM. CDR3 size: 13 residues. The DNA of the CDR3 is TGTGCCAGCAGTTTACAGGGGTCGGATGGCTACACCTTC. This sequence encodes CASSLQGSDGYTF.